The clone carrying this T cell receptor beta chain was counted ten times or more. Trimming removed 5 bases at V and 4 bases at J, with 14 bases between. This CDR3 has 14 residues. The germline CDR1 and CDR2 sequences are MDHEN and SYDVKM. Thyroid ultrasound, orbital computed tomography, clinical symptoms, and serum thyroxine and TRAb underpinned diagnoses. The data stem from a study of T cells in Graves' hyperthyroidism and ophthalmopathy. TCR beta CDR3 regions were amplified from RNA transcripts. A first-round RT-PCR of the TCR CDR3 used the HTBI primer set. TCRdb re-derived calls from the multiplex PCR reads in MiXCR, one entry per CDR3 protein. Among 660,000 or so distinct CDR3 sequences listed, around 20% were seen once.

V usage is TRBV28 and J usage is TRBJ1-2; D might be TRBD1 (6 bases). This clonotype was obtained from a man between 25 and 39 years old with Graves' ophthalmopathy. Input material: blood. In nucleotides, the CDR3 is TGTGCCAGCAGTACCCGCGGGGGGCTCTATGGCTACACCTTC. This codes for CASSTRGGLYGYTF.